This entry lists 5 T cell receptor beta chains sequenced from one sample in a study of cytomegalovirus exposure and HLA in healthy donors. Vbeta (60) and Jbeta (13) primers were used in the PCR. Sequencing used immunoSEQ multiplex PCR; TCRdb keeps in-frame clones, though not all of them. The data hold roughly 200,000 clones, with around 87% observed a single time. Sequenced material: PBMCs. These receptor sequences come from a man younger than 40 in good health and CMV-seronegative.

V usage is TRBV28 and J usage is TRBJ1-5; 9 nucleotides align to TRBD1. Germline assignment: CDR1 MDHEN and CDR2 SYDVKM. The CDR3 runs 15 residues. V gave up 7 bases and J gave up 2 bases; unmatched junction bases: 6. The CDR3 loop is CASTPTGGRNQPQHF. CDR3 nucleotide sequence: TGTGCCAGCACCCCGACAGGGGGTCGCAATCAGCCCCAGCATTTT.

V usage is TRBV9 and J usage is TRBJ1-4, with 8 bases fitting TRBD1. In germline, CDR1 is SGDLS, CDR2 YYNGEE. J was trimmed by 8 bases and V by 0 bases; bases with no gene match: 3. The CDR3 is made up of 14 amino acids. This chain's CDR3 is CASSVGQGWEKLFF. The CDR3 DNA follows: TGTGCCAGCAGCGTAGGACAGGGGTGGGAAAAACTGTTTTTT.

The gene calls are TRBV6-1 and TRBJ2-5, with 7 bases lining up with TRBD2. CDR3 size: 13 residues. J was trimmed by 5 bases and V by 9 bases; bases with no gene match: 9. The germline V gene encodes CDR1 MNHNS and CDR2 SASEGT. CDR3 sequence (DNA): TGTGCCAGTCGGGGGGTGGGAGGTGAGACCCAGTACTTC. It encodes CASRGVGGETQYF.

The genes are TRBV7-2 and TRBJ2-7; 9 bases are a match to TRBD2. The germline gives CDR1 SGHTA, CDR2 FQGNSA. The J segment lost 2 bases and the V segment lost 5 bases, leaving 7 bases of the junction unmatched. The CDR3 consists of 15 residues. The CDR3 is CASSPRVAGAYEQYF. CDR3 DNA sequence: TGTGCCAGCAGCCCTCGAGTAGCGGGGGCCTACGAGCAGTACTTC.

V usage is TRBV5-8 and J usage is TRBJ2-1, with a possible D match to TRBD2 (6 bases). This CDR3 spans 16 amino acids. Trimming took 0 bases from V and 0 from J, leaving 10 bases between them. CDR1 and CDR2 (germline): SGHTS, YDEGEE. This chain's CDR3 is CASSLGLASSYNEQFF. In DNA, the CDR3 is TGTGCCAGCAGCTTGGGTCTAGCGAGCTCCTACAATGAGCAGTTCTTC.